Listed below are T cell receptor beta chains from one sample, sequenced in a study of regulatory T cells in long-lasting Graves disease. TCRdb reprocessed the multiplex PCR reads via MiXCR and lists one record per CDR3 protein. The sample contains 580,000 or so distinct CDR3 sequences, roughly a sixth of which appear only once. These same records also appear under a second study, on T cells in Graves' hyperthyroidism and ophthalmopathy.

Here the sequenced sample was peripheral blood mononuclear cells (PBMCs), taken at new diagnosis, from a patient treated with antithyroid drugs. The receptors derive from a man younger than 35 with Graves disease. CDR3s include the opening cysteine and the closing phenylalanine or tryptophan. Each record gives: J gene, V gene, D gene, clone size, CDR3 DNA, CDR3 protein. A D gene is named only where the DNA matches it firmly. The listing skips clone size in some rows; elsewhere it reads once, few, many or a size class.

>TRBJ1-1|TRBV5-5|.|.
TGTGCCAGCAGCTTGGATGGTGGGGCGGGAAACACTGAAGCTTTCTTT
CASSLDGGAGNTEAFF
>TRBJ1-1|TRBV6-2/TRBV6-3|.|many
TGTGCCAGCAGTTACTCGACTTCAGGAACCCAAGCTTTCTTT
CASSYSTSGTQAFF
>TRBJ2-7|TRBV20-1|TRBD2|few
TGCAGTGCTAGAGATGACGGGGGGGTCCCCTACGAGCAGTACTTC
CSARDDGGVPYEQYF
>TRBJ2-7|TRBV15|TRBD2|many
TGTGCCACCAGCAGAGATACTAGCGGGGGACTCTACGAGCAGTACTTC
CATSRDTSGGLYEQYF
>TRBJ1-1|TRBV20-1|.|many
TGCAGTGCTAGAGACGGGGTGGGGGAAGCTTTCTTT
CSARDGVGEAFF
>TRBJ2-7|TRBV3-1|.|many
TGTGCCAGCAGCCAAGATGGGCAGGCGGCGAAGGAGCAGTACTTC
CASSQDGQAAKEQYF
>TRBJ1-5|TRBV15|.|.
TGTGCCACCAGCAGAGATGTGGGGGGGCAGCCCCAGCATTTT
CATSRDVGGQPQHF
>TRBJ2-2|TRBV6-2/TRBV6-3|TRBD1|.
TGTGCCATGACGGGACAGGGGCCCGGGGAGCTGTTTTTT
CAMTGQGPGELFF
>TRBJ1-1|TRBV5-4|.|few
TGTGCCAGCACTCCTGACTTTGGCGGCACTGAAGCTTTCTTT
CASTPDFGGTEAFF
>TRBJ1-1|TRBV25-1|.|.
TGTGCCAGCAGGCAATCGGGGGCTGAAGCTTTCTTT
CASRQSGAEAFF
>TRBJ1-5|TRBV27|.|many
TGTGCCAGCAGGTCCGCGGTTGGTAATCAGCCCCAGCATTTT
CASRSAVGNQPQHF
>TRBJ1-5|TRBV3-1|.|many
TGTGCCAGCAGCCAAGAATTAGGGGTTGAAGAGCCCCAGCATTTT
CASSQELGVEEPQHF
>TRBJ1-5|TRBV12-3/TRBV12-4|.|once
TGTGCCAGCAGTTTAGGCCGCAGGGTCAGGCCCCAGCATTTT
CASSLGRRVRPQHF
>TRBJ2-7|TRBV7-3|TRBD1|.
TGTGCCAGCAGCTCAACCGGGACAGGGGGCGCCGAGCAGTACTTC
CASSSTGTGGAEQYF
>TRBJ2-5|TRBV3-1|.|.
TGTGCCAGCAGCCAAGGGGGTGGAGAGACCCAGTACTTC
CASSQGGGETQYF
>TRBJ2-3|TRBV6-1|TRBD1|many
TGTGCCAGCATAACCAGGGGGCACACAGATACGCAGTATTTT
CASITRGHTDTQYF
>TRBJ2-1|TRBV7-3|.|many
TGTGCCAGCAGCCTCCGACTAGGGGGGGACAATGAGCAGTTCTTC
CASSLRLGGDNEQFF
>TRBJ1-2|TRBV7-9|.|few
TGTGCCAGCAGCTTGGTTAGGACGGACCTGGATGGCTACACCTTC
CASSLVRTDLDGYTF
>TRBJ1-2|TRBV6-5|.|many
TGTGCCAGCAGTTACTCGGGCTCCGGAGACCGCGCTAACTATGGCTACACCTTC
CASSYSGSGDRANYGYTF
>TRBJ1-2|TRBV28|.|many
TGTGCCAGCGCCCTAAGGGAAGGGTCCCCCTTTGGCTACACCTTC
CASALREGSPFGYTF
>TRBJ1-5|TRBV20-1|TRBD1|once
TGCAGTGCCCCTGACCGGGACAGGGGTCCGGTCAGCCAGCCCCAGCATTTT
CSAPDRDRGPVSQPQHF
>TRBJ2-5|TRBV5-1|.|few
TGCGCCAGCAGCTTGGCTGGCGGGAACCAAGAGACCCAGTACTTC
CASSLAGGNQETQYF
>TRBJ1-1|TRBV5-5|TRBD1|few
TGTGCCAGCAGCCCAGGACAGGTGATCTTGAACACTGAAGCTTTCTTT
CASSPGQVILNTEAFF
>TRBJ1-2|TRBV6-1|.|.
TGTGCCAGCAGTGAAGCGGGGAAGACAGTTTATAACTATGGCTACACCTTC
CASSEAGKTVYNYGYTF
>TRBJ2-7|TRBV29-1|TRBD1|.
TGCAGCGTTTTACAGGGGATCGCCTACGAGCAGTACTTC
CSVLQGIAYEQYF
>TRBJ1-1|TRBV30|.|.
TGTGCCTGGACAGGCCAGCGCACTGAAGCTTTCTTT
CAWTGQRTEAFF
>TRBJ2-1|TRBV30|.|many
TGTGCCTGGAGTGTGAGCGGCTTTTGGGATGAGCAGTTCTTC
CAWSVSGFWDEQFF
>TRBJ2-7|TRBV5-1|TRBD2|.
TGCGCCAGCAGCTTGAGGACTTCTGGGACTAGCGGGATACCCTACGAGCAGTACTTC
CASSLRTSGTSGIPYEQYF
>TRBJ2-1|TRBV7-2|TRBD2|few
TGTGCCAGCAGCTTAAAACTAGCGGGAGTCAATGAGCAGTTCTTC
CASSLKLAGVNEQFF
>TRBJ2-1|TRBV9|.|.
TGTGCCAGCAGCGTAGGCTCTCCGGGAACCAATGAGCAGTTCTTC
CASSVGSPGTNEQFF
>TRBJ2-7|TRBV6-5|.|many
TGTGCCAGCAGTTACTCGAGGGAGAGCTCCTACGAGCAGTACTTC
CASSYSRESSYEQYF
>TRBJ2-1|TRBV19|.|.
TGTGCCAGTGCGCTTCGGAATGAGCAGTTCTTC
CASALRNEQFF
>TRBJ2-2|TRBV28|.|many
TGTGCCAGCCTCGGGACCCACGGGACCGGGGAGCTGTTTTTT
CASLGTHGTGELFF
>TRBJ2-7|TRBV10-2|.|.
TGCGCCAGCAATTCAGGACAAAGTCAGGAGCAGTACTTC
CASNSGQSQEQYF
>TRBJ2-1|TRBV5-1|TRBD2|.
TGCGCCAGCAGTCCCATAGCGGGGAGCAATTACAATGAGCAGTTCTTC
CASSPIAGSNYNEQFF
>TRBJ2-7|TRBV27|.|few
TGTGCCAGCGCTAACAGACAGCCGCCTCTCTACGAGCAGTACTTC
CASANRQPPLYEQYF
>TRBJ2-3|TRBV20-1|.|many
TGCAGTGCTAGAACCCAGGGGCCGACAGATACGCAGTATTTT
CSARTQGPTDTQYF
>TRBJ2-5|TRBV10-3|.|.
TGTGCCATAGGGGGGCGGGAAGGAGAGACCCAGTACTTC
CAIGGREGETQYF
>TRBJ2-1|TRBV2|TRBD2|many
TGTGCCAGCAGTGAAGCTTCTAGCGGAGTTGTTTACAATGAGCAGTTCTTC
CASSEASSGVVYNEQFF
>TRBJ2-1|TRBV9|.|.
TGTGCCAGCAGCGTGCTAGCTGGGGCCTACAATGAGCAGTTCTTC
CASSVLAGAYNEQFF
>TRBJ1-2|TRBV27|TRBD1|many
TGTGCCAGCAGTTTCCCCATATTTACCGGGACAGGGGACGTGCACTATGGCTACACCTTC
CASSFPIFTGTGDVHYGYTF
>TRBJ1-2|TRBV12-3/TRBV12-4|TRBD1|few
TGTGCCAGCAGCATGGACAGGGCGCATGGCTACACCTTC
CASSMDRAHGYTF
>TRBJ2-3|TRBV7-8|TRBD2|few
TGTGCCAGCAGCTTACCGGGACTAGCGGGAGGAGCTACGCAGTATTTT
CASSLPGLAGGATQYF
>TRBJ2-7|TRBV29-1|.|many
TGCAGCGTTGTGGGCTCCTACGAGCAGTACTTC
CSVVGSYEQYF
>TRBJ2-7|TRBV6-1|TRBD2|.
TGTGCCAGCACTAGACTAGCGGGAGGCTACGAGCAGTACTTC
CASTRLAGGYEQYF
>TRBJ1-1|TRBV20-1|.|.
TGCAGTGGGCGGCGTTTGGGCGGTCGGCGTTTCACTGAAGCTTTCTTT
CSGRRLGGRRFTEAFF
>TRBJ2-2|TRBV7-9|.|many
TGTGCCAGCAGCTTAGAGGTCGGGGAGCTGTTTTTT
CASSLEVGELFF
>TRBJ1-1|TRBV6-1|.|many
TGTGCCAGCACGTCGGTCATGAACACTGAAGCTTTCTTT
CASTSVMNTEAFF
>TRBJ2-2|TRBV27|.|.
TGTGCCAGCAGTCCGACCCTCGGGGAGCTGTTTTTT
CASSPTLGELFF
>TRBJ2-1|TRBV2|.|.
TGTGCCAGCAGTGAACTCGTAGCCTCCTACAATGAGCAGTTCTTC
CASSELVASYNEQFF
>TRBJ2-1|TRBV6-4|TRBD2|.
TGTGCCGGCAGTGATCTAGCGGGAGGGCCCTACAATGAGCAGTTCTTC
CAGSDLAGGPYNEQFF
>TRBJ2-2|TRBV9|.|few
TGTGCCAGCAGCGCCCGGGACTACACCGGGGAGCTGTTTTTT
CASSARDYTGELFF
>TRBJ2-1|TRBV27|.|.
TGTGCCAGCGCGATAGCGGTCTACAATGAGCAGTTCTTC
CASAIAVYNEQFF